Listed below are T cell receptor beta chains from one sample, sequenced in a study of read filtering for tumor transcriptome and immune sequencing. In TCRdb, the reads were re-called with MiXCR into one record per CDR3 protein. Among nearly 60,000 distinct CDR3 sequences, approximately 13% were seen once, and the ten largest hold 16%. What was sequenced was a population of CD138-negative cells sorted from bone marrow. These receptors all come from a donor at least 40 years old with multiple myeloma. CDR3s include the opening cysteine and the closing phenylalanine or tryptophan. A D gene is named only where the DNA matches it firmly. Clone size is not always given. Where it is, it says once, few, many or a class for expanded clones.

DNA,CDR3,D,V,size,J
TGCAGTGCTAGAGATCTGAGCGGGGGCCCCAATGAGCAGTTCTTC,CSARDLSGGPNEQFF,TRBD2,TRBV20-1,many,TRBJ2-1
TGTGCCAGCAGTTCCAGGGATTGGGGCTACACCTTC,CASSSRDWGYTF,NA,TRBV6-2/TRBV6-3,many,TRBJ1-2
TGTGCCAGCAGTATAGACACGCAAGAGACCCAGTACTTC,CASSIDTQETQYF,NA,TRBV2,many,TRBJ2-5
TGTGCCAGCAGCTTATACCGGGACAGGGGGTTCTTC,CASSLYRDRGFF,TRBD1,TRBV5-6,many,TRBJ2-1
TGTGCCAGCAGTCAAACGGGGCTATCTGAAGCTTTCTTT,CASSQTGLSEAFF,NA,TRBV7-6,many,TRBJ1-1
TGCGCCAGCAGCCCAGGGGGGGCGTGGGAGCAGTTCTTC,CASSPGGAWEQFF,NA,TRBV5-1,many,TRBJ2-1
TGTGCCACCTCCCCGGGGCGAGAGACCCAGTACTTC,CATSPGRETQYF,NA,TRBV6-6,NA,TRBJ2-5
TGTGCCAGCAGCCTCCAAAGGAACCAACTCGAGTACTTC,CASSLQRNQLEYF,NA,TRBV3-1,many,TRBJ2-5
TGTGCCAGCAGTGAAGAGCTAGCCTCAGGGACCCAGTACTTC,CASSEELASGTQYF,NA,TRBV6-1,many,TRBJ2-5
TGTGCCAGCAGTTTCAGGGAGAATCAGCCCCAGCATTTT,CASSFRENQPQHF,NA,TRBV12-3/TRBV12-4,many,TRBJ1-5
TGTGCCAGCAGTTACACCCTGGGAAGAACTCAGCCCCAGCATTTT,CASSYTLGRTQPQHF,NA,TRBV12-3/TRBV12-4,NA,TRBJ1-5
TGTGCCAGCAGCGCGCGGACAGGGGACTTCACAGATACGCAGTATTTT,CASSARTGDFTDTQYF,TRBD1,TRBV9,many,TRBJ2-3
TGTGCCAGCAGCCGGGACAGAGGGCAGCCCCAGCATTTT,CASSRDRGQPQHF,TRBD1,TRBV11-1,many,TRBJ1-5
TGTGCCAGCAGCTTGGTGGGCGCGCGGACTGAAGCTTTCTTT,CASSLVGARTEAFF,NA,TRBV5-6,many,TRBJ1-1
TGCGCCAGCCGTAGCGGGGGGCCCTACAATGAGCAGTTCTTC,CASRSGGPYNEQFF,TRBD2,TRBV5-1,many,TRBJ2-1
TGCAGCGTCGACCGGTCATACAATGAGCAGTTCTTC,CSVDRSYNEQFF,NA,TRBV29-1,many,TRBJ2-1
TGCAGCGTTGGGCAGGCAAACTTCGGGGATGAGCAGTTCTTC,CSVGQANFGDEQFF,NA,TRBV29-1,many,TRBJ2-1
TGTGCCAGCAGCAAAACTAGCGGGGGCTACAATGAGCAGTTCTTC,CASSKTSGGYNEQFF,TRBD2,TRBV7-2,many,TRBJ2-1
TGTGCCAGCAGTGACGCAAAGACAGGGGACACCGGGGAGCTGTTTTTT,CASSDAKTGDTGELFF,TRBD1,TRBV6-4,few,TRBJ2-2
TGTGCCAGCAGGGTTCAGGGGGCAGCCTACGAGCAGTACTTC,CASRVQGAAYEQYF,TRBD1,TRBV2,many,TRBJ2-7
TGTGCCAGCGGCCAGTACCAGGAGAACAATGAGCAGTTGTTC,CASGQYQENNEQLF,NA,TRBV3-1,once,TRBJ2-1
TGCAGCGTTGAAGGGGGCGTTACCTACAATGAGCAGTTCTTC,CSVEGGVTYNEQFF,NA,TRBV29-1,medium-sized,TRBJ2-1
TGCGCCAGCAGCTTGGTGGGACAGGGGGTTTCCGGCTACAATGAGCAGTTCTTC,CASSLVGQGVSGYNEQFF,TRBD1,TRBV5-1,many,TRBJ2-1
TGTGCCAGCAGCGTAGCTCAGGGTTTTCCCGGGGAGCTGTTTTTT,CASSVAQGFPGELFF,NA,TRBV9,many,TRBJ2-2
TGTGCCAGCAGCGGGACAGGGGTTCACGAGCAGTACTTC,CASSGTGVHEQYF,TRBD1,TRBV7-9,NA,TRBJ2-7
TGTGCCAGCAGCCGACCGTATGCAGTCGGGGAGCTGTTTTTT,CASSRPYAVGELFF,NA,TRBV3-1,many,TRBJ2-2
TGCGCCAGCAAACAGGGGCTGAACACTGAAGCTTTCTTT,CASKQGLNTEAFF,TRBD1,TRBV5-1,NA,TRBJ1-1
TGTGCCAGCAGCCAGGGATTATACGAGCAGTACTTC,CASSQGLYEQYF,NA,TRBV4-2,many,TRBJ2-7
TGTGCCAGCAGCATGGACTGGATCTCCTACGAGCAGTACTTC,CASSMDWISYEQYF,NA,TRBV11-2,many,TRBJ2-7